The present entry profiles one T cell receptor beta chain with its context. This sample was included in a study of shared clonotypes between healthy human individuals. Terminally differentiated effector memory CD45RA+ cells were excluded from the naive CD8 cells, which were CD45RO-negative and positively selected for CCR7. Generated by immunoSEQ multiplex PCR, the TCRdb table keeps only in-frame clones and is missing some. The sample has 1.5 million to 2.5 million clones; just under 95% are singletons. The sample consisted of naive CD8+ T cells sorted from blood. The TCR originated in a man in his late teens or twenties in good health.

The CDR3 loop is CASSLAGANTEAFF. Here the CDR3 DNA reads TGTGCCAGCAGCTTAGCGGGGGCTAACACTGAAGCTTTCTTT. The V call is TRBV11-2, the J call TRBJ1-1; weak D call: TRBD1 (6 bases). Germline lookup yields CDR1 SGHAT and CDR2 FQNNGV. V lost 1 base and J 2 bases, leaving 8 bases between the germline ends. There are 14 residues in the CDR3.